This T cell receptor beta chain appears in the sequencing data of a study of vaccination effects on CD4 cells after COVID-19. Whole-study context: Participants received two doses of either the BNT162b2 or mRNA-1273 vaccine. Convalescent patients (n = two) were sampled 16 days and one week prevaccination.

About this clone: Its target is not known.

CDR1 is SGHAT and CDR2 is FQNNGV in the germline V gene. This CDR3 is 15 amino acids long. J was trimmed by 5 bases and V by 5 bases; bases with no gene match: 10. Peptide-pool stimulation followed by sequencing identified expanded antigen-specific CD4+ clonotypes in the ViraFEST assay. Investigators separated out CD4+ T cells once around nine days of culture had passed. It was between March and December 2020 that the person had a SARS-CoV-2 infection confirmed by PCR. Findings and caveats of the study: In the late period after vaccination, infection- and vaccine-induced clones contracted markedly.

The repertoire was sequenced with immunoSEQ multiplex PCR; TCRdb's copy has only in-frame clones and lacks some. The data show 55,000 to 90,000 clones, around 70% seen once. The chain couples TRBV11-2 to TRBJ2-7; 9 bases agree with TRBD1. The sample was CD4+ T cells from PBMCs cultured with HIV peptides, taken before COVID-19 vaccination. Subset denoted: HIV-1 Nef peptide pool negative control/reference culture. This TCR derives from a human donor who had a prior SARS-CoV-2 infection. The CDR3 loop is CASSQNGDRVHEQYF. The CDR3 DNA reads TGTGCCAGCAGCCAAAATGGGGACAGGGTCCACGAGCAGTACTTC.